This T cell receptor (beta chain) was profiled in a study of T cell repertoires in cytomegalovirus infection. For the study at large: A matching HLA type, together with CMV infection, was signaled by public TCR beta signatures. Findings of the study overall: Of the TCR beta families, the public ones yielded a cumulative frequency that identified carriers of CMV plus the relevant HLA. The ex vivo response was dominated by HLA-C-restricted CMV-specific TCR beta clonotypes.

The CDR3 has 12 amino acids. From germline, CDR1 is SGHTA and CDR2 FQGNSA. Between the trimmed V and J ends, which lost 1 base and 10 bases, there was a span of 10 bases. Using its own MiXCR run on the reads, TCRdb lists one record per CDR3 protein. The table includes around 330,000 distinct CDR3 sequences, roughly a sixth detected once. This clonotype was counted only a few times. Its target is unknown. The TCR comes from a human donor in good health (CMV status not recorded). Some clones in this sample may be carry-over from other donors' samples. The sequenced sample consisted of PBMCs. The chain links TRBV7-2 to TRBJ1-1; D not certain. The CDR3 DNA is TGTGCCAGCAGCTTAGATACGGGATTAGCTTTCTTT. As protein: CASSLDTGLAFF.